The 4 T cell receptor beta chains reported below all come from one sample, sequenced in a study of T cell repertoires in cytomegalovirus infection. TCRdb reanalysed the reads using MiXCR and keeps one entry per CDR3 protein. The profile shows roughly 500,000 distinct CDR3 sequences, more than 30% of them singletons. These receptors have no known antigen. Sample: cultured PBMCs, taken from culture after CMV antigen stimulation. All receptors derive from a human donor in good health (CMV status not recorded). Some clones in this sample may be carry-over from other donors' samples.

This clonotype has just a few counts. Here the CDR3 reads CASSPDHGQQAQYF. The CDR3 region has the DNA TGTGCCAGCAGCCCGGATCACGGGCAGCAAGCGCAGTATTTT. J is TRBJ2-3 and V is TRBV7-2; no firm D call. CDR1 is SGHTA, CDR2 FQGNSA, per germline. Trimming removed 5 bases from V and 10 bases from J, with 19 bases in between. The CDR3 length is 14 residues.

This chain uses TRBV7-2 with TRBJ2-3; D gene unclear. Looked up from germline, CDR1 is SGHTA and CDR2 is FQGNSA. The ends were cut back, 5 bases at V and 11 bases at J, with 11 bases in the middle. The CDR3 spans 11 residues. The CDR3 sequence is CASSVGGGQYF. As DNA, the CDR3 is TGTGCCAGCAGCGTCGGCGGCGGGCAGTATTTT.

This clonotype turned up a few times. V gene TRBV7-2 combines with J gene TRBJ1-2, with 9 bases aligning to TRBD1. Trimming at V came to 1 base and at J to 4 bases, leaving 4 bases not matched to a gene. CDR1 SGHTA and CDR2 FQGNSA come from the germline V gene. This CDR3 is built from 15 residues. The CDR3 here is CASSLVGQGSYGYTF. Here the CDR3 DNA reads TGTGCCAGCAGCTTAGTCGGACAGGGGAGCTATGGCTACACCTTC.

At least ten counts were recorded for this clonotype. The chain has TRBV7-2 and TRBJ1-2, with 7 bases aligning to TRBD1. This CDR3 spans 15 amino acids. Trimming took 1 base from V and 4 from J; bases not matched to a gene: 6. Per germline, CDR1 SGHTA and CDR2 FQGNSA. For the CDR3, the DNA is TGTGCCAGCAGCTTAGAGGCAGGGGGGATCTATGGCTACACCTTC. This encodes CASSLEAGGIYGYTF.